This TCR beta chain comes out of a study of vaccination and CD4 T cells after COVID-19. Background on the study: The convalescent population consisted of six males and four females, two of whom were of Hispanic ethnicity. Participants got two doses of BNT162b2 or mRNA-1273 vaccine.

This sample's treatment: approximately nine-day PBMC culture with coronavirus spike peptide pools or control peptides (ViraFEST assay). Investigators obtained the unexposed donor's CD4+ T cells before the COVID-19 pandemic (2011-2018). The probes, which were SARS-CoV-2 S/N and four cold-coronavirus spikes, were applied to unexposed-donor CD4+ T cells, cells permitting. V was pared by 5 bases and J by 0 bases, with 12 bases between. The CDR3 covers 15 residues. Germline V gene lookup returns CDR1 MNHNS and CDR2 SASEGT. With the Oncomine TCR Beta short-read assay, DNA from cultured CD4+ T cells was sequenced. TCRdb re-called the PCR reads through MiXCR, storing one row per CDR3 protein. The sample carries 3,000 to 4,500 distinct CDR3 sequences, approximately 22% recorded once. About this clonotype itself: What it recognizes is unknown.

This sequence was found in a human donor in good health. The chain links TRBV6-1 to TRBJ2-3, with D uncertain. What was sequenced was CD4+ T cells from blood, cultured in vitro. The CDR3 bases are TGTGCCAGCAGTAGGTTAGGTCAGAGCACAGATACGCAGTATTTT. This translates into CASSRLGQSTDTQYF.